Below are 23 T cell receptor beta chains sequenced from a single sample in a study of identical twins. TCRdb re-analysed the 5' RACE reads in MiXCR, keeping a single row per CDR3 protein. This table has 430,000 or so distinct CDR3 sequences, 20% to 30% appearing once. These data are also associated with another study on T cells expressing NK-cell markers.

Sequencing was done on a sample of CD4+ T cells sorted from blood. The receptors come from a woman aged 18-29 years in good health.

This clonotype was seen a handful of times. The chain links TRBV7-2 to TRBJ2-7, with D possibly matching TRBD1 (5 bases). Between the trimmed V and J ends, which lost 5 bases and 2 bases, there was a span of 16 bases. Germline CDR1 is SGHTA and CDR2 is FQGNSA. This CDR3 comprises 15 residues. The CDR3 DNA is TGTGCCAGCAGCCCCAAGGGTACAGGTACCTACGAGCAGTACTTC. Protein: CASSPKGTGTYEQYF.

This clonotype has more than one count but fewer than ten. The rearrangement links TRBV20-1 to TRBJ1-4, with D maybe TRBD1 (6 bases). CDR1 is DFQATT and CDR2 is SNEGSKA in the germline V gene (reference sequence). The CDR3 is 14 residues long. V shed 6 bases and J shed 5 bases, with 16 bases lying between them. Here the CDR3 reads CSAAEGQGNEKLFF. For the CDR3, the DNA is TGCAGTGCCGCCGAGGGACAAGGAAATGAAAAACTGTTTTTT.

This chain uses TRBV20-1 with TRBJ2-1, with unresolved D. V was shortened by 3 bases and J by 7 bases, with 13 bases between the two germline ends. CDR1 DFQATT and CDR2 SNEGSKA come from the germline V gene (reference sequence). This CDR3 is built from 13 residues. CDR3 sequence (DNA): TGCAGTGCTAGTGCCCCCCCAATTAATGAGCAGTTCTTC. It encodes CSASAPPINEQFF.

DNA of the CDR3: TGCGCCAGCAGCCAAAGACAGGGCCCGGGCACTGAAGCTTTCTTT. This codes for CASSQRQGPGTEAFF. The chain uses TRBV5-1 and TRBJ1-1; 7 positions agree with TRBD1. The CDR3 sequence is 15 residues long. Germline CDR1 SGHRS, CDR2 YFSETQ. The V gene end was trimmed by 4 bases and the J gene end by 4 bases; junction bases not matched to a gene: 10.

V and J are TRBV7-9 and TRBJ1-1; TRBD1 matches at 7 bases. V trimming: 6 bases; J trimming: 1 base; junction bases outside the gene matches: 11. Germline CDR1 reads SEHNR; CDR2 reads FQNEAQ (reference sequence). The CDR3 spans 16 residues. In DNA, the CDR3 is TGTGCCAGCAGACAGAAACCGGGACAGAAGAACACTGAAGCTTTCTTT. It codes for CASRQKPGQKNTEAFF.

This clonotype turned up a few times. This chain uses TRBV20-1 with TRBJ2-7; D might be TRBD1 or TRBD2, each matching 7 bases. CDR1 is DFQATT and CDR2 is SNEGSKA in the germline V gene (reference sequence). V lost 2 bases to trimming and J lost 1 base, with 15 bases between them. The CDR3 extends over 15 amino acids. The CDR3 protein is CSARKGGDSSYEQYF. In DNA, the CDR3 is TGCAGTGCTAGAAAAGGGGGGGACAGTTCCTACGAGCAGTACTTC.

The genes are TRBV12-3 or TRBV12-4 and TRBJ1-5, with D uncertain. V gave up 2 bases and J gave up 7 bases, with 9 bases separating them. The CDR3 is made up of 13 amino acids. The CDR3 DNA reads as TGTGCCAGCAGTTTATTCGGGAAACAGCCCCAGCATTTT. This gives the protein CASSLFGKQPQHF.

The genes are TRBV20-1 and TRBJ2-3; D remains ambiguous. Germline CDR1 and CDR2: DFQATT and SNEGSKA (reference sequence). V lost 5 bases and J 2 bases, leaving 5 bases between the germline ends. The CDR3 has 11 amino acids. The CDR3 coding sequence is TGCAGTGCTCGCCCCACAGATACGCAGTATTTT. Translation gives CSARPTDTQYF.

The gene calls are TRBV7-9 and TRBJ2-7; D ambiguous. Trimming shortened V by 6 bases and J by 5 bases, and 14 bases separated the two germline ends. The CDR3 runs to 13 residues. The germline gives CDR1 SEHNR, CDR2 FQNEAQ (reference sequence). CDR3 in DNA: TGTGCCAGCAGACCGCCAGGTCGGCACGAGCAGTACTTC. It is translated as CASRPPGRHEQYF.

This clonotype was seen only a few times. The V call is TRBV5-1, the J call TRBJ2-1; D is perhaps TRBD1 (6 bases). CDR1 SGHRS and CDR2 YFSETQ come from the germline V gene. Trimming cost V 0 bases and J 6 bases, with 13 bases left between them. The CDR3 loop spans 15 amino acids. As DNA, the CDR3 is TGCGCCAGCAGCTTGGGCCAGGGGTTGGGCAATGAGCAGTTCTTC. It yields the protein CASSLGQGLGNEQFF.

The V gene is TRBV20-1, the J gene TRBJ2-3, with TRBD1 as a possible D gene (5 bases). The CDR3 loop spans 14 amino acids. Trimming took off 3 bases at V and 4 bases at J, with 14 bases between the two ends. Germline loops: CDR1 DFQATT, CDR2 SNEGSKA (reference sequence). This chain's CDR3 is CSASSGRVADTQYF. CDR3 bases: TGCAGTGCTAGTTCGGGCAGGGTCGCAGATACGCAGTATTTT.

Only a few counts were recorded for this clonotype. CDR3 sequence (DNA): TGTGCCAGCAGTTACGGGCGGGGCGAGCAGTACTTC. Its protein is CASSYGRGEQYF. The J gene is TRBJ2-7, the V gene TRBV6-5; weak D call: TRBD2 (6 bases). V gave up 2 bases and J gave up 6 bases, with 8 bases separating them. CDR1 is MNHEY, CDR2 SVGAGI, per germline. This CDR3 is 12 amino acids long.

The chain joins TRBV27 to TRBJ2-3; TRBD2 matches at 12 bases. Germline lookup yields CDR1 MNHEY and CDR2 SMNVEV (reference sequence). Losses at the gene ends were 5 bases for V and 5 bases for J; bases not matched to a gene: 17. This CDR3 spans 19 amino acids. CDR3 nucleotides: TGTGCCAGCAGTCCCGTGACTAGCGGGAGCTTTAATATTAGAGATACGCAGTATTTT. It yields the protein CASSPVTSGSFNIRDTQYF.

This chain joins TRBV2 and TRBJ2-7; D is possibly TRBD2 (6 bases). This CDR3 has 11 residues. The germline V gene encodes CDR1 SNHLY and CDR2 FYNNEI. Trimming took off 0 bases at V and 9 bases at J, with 6 bases between the two ends. The CDR3 sequence: CASSEAGGQYF. Here the CDR3 DNA reads TGTGCCAGCAGTGAAGCGGGGGGGCAGTACTTC.

The gene calls are TRBV7-2 and TRBJ2-3, with D perhaps TRBD2 (5 bases). Deletions cut 4 bases from V and 3 bases from J, with 17 bases between. Germline V gives CDR1 SGHTA, CDR2 FQGNSA. There are 16 residues in the CDR3. The CDR3 DNA reads as TGTGCCAGCAGCTCCAATTCGGGGAGAGGGACAGATACGCAGTATTTT. Its translation: CASSSNSGRGTDTQYF.

This clonotype was recorded at least ten times. The chain links TRBV6-2 or TRBV6-3 to TRBJ1-1; 7 bases are shared with TRBD1. Germline V gene sequence: CDR1 MNHEY, CDR2 SVGEGT. The CDR3 has 14 residues. V lost 5 bases to trimming and J lost 5 bases; unmatched junction nucleotides: 8. In nucleotides, the CDR3 is TGTGCCAGCAGTCCCCAAGGGACAGTAACTGAAGCTTTCTTT. Translation gives CASSPQGTVTEAFF.

This clonotype showed up just a few times. The rearrangement joins TRBV19 to TRBJ1-2; no clear D gene. Germline loops: CDR1 LNHDA, CDR2 SQIVND (reference sequence). With 9 bases removed from V and 7 bases from J, the gap between germline ends came to 18 bases. The CDR3 contains 13 residues. Written as DNA, the CDR3 is TGTGCCAGCACGAGAATGGGGTCGGTTGGCTACACCTTC. Translation: CASTRMGSVGYTF.

Points on this clonotype: Because it lacks the conserved phenylalanine or tryptophan at the end, this CDR3 is likely a read error. The chain has TRBV20-1 and TRBJ1-5, with a possible D match to TRBD1 (5 bases). The germline gives CDR1 DFQATT, CDR2 SNEGSKA (reference sequence). V lost 1 base and J 4 bases, leaving 8 bases between the germline ends. The CDR3 has 13 amino acids. CDR3 amino acids: CSARGGQNQPQHY. The CDR3 DNA reads TGCAGTGCTAGAGGGGGCCAAAATCAGCCCCAGCATTAT.

J is TRBJ2-3 and V is TRBV7-2; 8 bases line up with TRBD2. Germline trimming cut 0 bases from V and 6 bases from J; bases unmatched to any gene: 11. CDR1 and CDR2 (germline): SGHTA, FQGNSA. This CDR3 has 17 amino acids. The DNA of the CDR3 is TGTGCCAGCAGCTTAGCCGTTAGACTAGCGAGGTCGGATACGCAGTATTTT. It yields the protein CASSLAVRLARSDTQYF.

The chain recombines TRBV2 with TRBJ1-2; perhaps TRBD1 as D (5 bases). This CDR3 has 15 amino acids. The germline V gene encodes CDR1 SNHLY and CDR2 FYNNEI. Trimming left V 10 bases short and J 2 bases short, with 20 bases between. CDR3 bases: TGTGCCACTGTCCGGGGCCTAATCCCCAACTATGGCTACACCTTC. Translating gives CATVRGLIPNYGYTF.

The chain has TRBV3-1 and TRBJ2-7, with TRBD1 as a possible D gene (6 bases). This CDR3 region has 14 residues. Trimming stripped 4 bases from V and 5 bases from J, with 15 bases between. Germline V CDR1 and CDR2: LGHDT, YNNKEL (reference sequence). The CDR3 DNA reads TGTGCCAGCAGCCTACAACAGGGAAGTGACGAGCAGTACTTC. As protein: CASSLQQGSDEQYF.

As DNA, the CDR3 is TGTGCCAGCAGTTACGGCCCAGGGGGCAAAGAGACCCAGTACTTC. It yields the protein CASSYGPGGKETQYF. The chain combines TRBV6-5 with TRBJ2-5, with 8 positions matching TRBD1. The length of the CDR3 is 15 residues. Germline V gene sequence: CDR1 MNHEY, CDR2 SVGAGI. The junction had 5 bases not matched to a gene; V was cut back by 2 bases and J by 3 bases.

This clonotype was seen a handful of times. V and J are TRBV21-1 and TRBJ1-5; no DNA check was done on the table's D call, TRBD1. TRBV21-1 constitutes a pseudogene. The CDR3 extends over 12 amino acids. The CDR3 DNA follows: TGTGCGGCCACCGGGGGCAATCAGCCCCAGCATTTT. This translates into CAATGGNQPQHF.